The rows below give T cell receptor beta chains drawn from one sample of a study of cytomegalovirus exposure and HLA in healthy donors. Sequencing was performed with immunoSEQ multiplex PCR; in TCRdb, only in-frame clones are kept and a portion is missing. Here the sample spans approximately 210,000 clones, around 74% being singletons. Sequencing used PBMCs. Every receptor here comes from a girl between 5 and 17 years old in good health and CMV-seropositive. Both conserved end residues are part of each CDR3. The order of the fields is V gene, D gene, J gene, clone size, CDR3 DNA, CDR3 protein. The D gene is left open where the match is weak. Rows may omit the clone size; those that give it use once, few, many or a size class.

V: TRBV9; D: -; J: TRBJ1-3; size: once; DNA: TGTGCCAGCAGCTCCCTGGGAGAGACTGGAAACACCATATATTTT; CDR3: CASSSLGETGNTIYF
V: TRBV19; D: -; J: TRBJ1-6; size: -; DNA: TGTGCCAGTAGTGACGACAAGAGCTCCTATAATTCACCCCTCCACTTT; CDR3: CASSDDKSSYNSPLHF
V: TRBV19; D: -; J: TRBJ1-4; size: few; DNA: TGTGCCAGCGGGATAGCAACTAATGAAAAACTGTTTTTT; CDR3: CASGIATNEKLFF
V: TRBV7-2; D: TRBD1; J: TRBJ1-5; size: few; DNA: TGTGCCAGCAGCCAAGACAGGGACGAGCCCCAGCATTTT; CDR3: CASSQDRDEPQHF
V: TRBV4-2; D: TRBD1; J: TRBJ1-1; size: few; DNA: TGTGCCAGCAGCCAAGTAGGGTTAGGGACAGGGACTGAAGCTTTCTTT; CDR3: CASSQVGLGTGTEAFF
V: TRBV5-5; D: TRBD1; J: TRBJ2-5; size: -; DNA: TGTGCCAGCAGCCCCATAACAGGGGGCCAAGAGACCCAGTACTTC; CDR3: CASSPITGGQETQYF
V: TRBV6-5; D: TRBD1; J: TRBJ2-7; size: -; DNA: TGTGCCAGCAGCGACAGGGGAGACGAGCAGTACTTC; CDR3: CASSDRGDEQYF
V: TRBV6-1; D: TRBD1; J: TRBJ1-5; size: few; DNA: TGTGCCAGCAGTGGACAGGGGGGTCAGCCCCAGCATTTT; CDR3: CASSGQGGQPQHF
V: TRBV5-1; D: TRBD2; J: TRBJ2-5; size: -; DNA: TGCGCCAGCAGCTTGGCCGGACTAGGTGAGACCCAGTACTTC; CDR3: CASSLAGLGETQYF
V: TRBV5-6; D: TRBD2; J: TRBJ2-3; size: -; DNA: TGTGCCAGCAGCTCCGCGGGGGGGCCAACAGATACGCAGTATTTT; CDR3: CASSSAGGPTDTQYF
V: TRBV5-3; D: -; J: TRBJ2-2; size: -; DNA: TGTGCCAGAAGCCCGCGACAGGATGGGAACACCGGGGAGCTGTTTTTT; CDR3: CARSPRQDGNTGELFF
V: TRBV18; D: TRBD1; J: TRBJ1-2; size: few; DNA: TGTGCCAGCTCACCTAGACCACCTGGGACAGGGGAGGATGGCTACACCTTC; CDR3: CASSPRPPGTGEDGYTF
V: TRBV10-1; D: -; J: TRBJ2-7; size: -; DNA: TGCGCCAGAGGGACAAGTACCTACGAGCAGTACTTC; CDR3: CARGTSTYEQYF
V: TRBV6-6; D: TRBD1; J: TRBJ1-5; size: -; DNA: TGTGCCAGCACCGAAGGGGGCACTTGGATGCCCCAGCATTTT; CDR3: CASTEGGTWMPQHF
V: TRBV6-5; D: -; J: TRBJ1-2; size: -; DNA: TGTGCCAGCGGGGCGATGGGCTATGGCTACACCTTC; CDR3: CASGAMGYGYTF
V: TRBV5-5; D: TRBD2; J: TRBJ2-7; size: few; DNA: TGTGCCAGCAGCTTGGTCGGGGGGGGCCACGAGCAGTACTTC; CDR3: CASSLVGGGHEQYF
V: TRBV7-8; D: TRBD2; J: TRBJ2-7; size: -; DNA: TGTGCCAGCAGCGTCGGGGGGGGGTCCTACGAGCAGTACTTC; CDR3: CASSVGGGSYEQYF
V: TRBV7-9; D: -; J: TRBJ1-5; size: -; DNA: TGTGCCAGCAGTCTACAGGGAAATCAGCCCCAGCATTTT; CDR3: CASSLQGNQPQHF
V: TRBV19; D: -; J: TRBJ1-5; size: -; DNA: TGTGCCAGTACGCTCGTGTCAGGTTGGGTCCCCAATCAGCCCCAGCATTTT; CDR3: CASTLVSGWVPNQPQHF
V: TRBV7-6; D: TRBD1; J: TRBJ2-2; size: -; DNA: TGTGCCAGCAGCTTCTCCAGGGGGAAGGACACCGGGGAGCTGTTTTTT; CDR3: CASSFSRGKDTGELFF
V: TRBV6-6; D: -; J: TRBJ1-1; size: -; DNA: TGTGCCAGCAGTTACATAGTGAACACTGAAGCTTTCTTT; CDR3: CASSYIVNTEAFF
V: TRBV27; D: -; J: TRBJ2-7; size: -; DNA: TGTGCCAGCAGTTTAGCGGCCAGGGCCTACGAGCAGTACTTC; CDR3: CASSLAARAYEQYF
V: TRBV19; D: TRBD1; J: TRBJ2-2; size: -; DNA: TGTGCCAGTAGGGGACAGGAGAACACCGGGGAGCTGTTTTTT; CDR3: CASRGQENTGELFF
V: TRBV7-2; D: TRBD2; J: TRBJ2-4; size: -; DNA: TGTGCCAGCAGCCGCAGCGGGGGGGGAGCCAAAAACATTCAGTACTTC; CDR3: CASSRSGGGAKNIQYF
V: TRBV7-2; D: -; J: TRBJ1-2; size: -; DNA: TGTGCCAGCAGCGATACAGGGATTGCCCGCAGGGACTATGGCTACACCTTC; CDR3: CASSDTGIARRDYGYTF
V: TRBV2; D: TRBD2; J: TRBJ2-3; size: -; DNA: TGTGCCAGCAGTCGACTAGCGGGGAGCACAGATACGCAGTATTTT; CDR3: CASSRLAGSTDTQYF
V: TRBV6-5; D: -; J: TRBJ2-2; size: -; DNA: TGTGCCTCAAAGGCAGGGAAGAACACCGGGGAGCTGTTTTTT; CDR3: CASKAGKNTGELFF
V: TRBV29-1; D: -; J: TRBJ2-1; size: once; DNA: TGCAGCGTTGAACACGGTGAGCAGTTCTTC; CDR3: CSVEHGEQFF
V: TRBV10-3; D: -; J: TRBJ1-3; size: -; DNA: TGTGCCATCTCGGAGGAGGTAGCGAGCGGAAACACCATATATTTT; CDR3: CAISEEVASGNTIYF
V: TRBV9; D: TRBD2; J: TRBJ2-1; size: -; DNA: TGTGCCAGCAGCGTAGGTCCTAGCGGGGGATACAATGAGCAGTTCTTC; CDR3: CASSVGPSGGYNEQFF
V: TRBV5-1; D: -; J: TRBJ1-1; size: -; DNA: TGCGCCAGCAGCTTGGAGACGGGTTACACTGAAGCTTTCTTT; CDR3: CASSLETGYTEAFF
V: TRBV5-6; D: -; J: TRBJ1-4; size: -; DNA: TGTGCCAGCAGCCCCGGGGAGGAGGAGGAAAAACTGTTTTTT; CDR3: CASSPGEEEEKLFF
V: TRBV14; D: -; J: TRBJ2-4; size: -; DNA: TGTGCCAGCAGCCAGGGACTGAGGCATGGACTAGCCAAAAACATTCAGTACTTC; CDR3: CASSQGLRHGLAKNIQYF
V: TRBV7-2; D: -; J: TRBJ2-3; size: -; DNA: TGTGCCAGCAGCCCTCGGGGAGACACAGATACGCAGTATTTT; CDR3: CASSPRGDTDTQYF
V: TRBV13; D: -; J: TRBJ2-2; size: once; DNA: TGTGCCAGCAGCCCCGACACCGGGGAGCTGTTTTTT; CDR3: CASSPDTGELFF
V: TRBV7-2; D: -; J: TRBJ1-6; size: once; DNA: TGTGCCAGCAGCTTAGATTCGGTGTCACCCCTCCACTTT; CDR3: CASSLDSVSPLHF
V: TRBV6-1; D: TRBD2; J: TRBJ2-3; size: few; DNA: TGTGCCAGCAGTGAAAGCGGGGGGGGTAGCACAGATACGCAGTATTTT; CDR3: CASSESGGGSTDTQYF
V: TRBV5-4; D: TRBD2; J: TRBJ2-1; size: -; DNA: TGTGCCAGCAGCCCGTCCAGCGGGGCCTCCTACAATGAGCAGTTCTTC; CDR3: CASSPSSGASYNEQFF
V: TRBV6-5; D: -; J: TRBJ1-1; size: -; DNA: TGTGCCAGCAGTTACAACACGCGGGCTTTCTTT; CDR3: CASSYNTRAFF
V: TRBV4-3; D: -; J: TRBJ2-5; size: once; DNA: TGCGCCAGCAGCCAAGATTTTGGGGGGGCTGGTGAGACCCAGTACTTC; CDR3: CASSQDFGGAGETQYF
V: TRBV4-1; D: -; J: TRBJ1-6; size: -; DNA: TGCGCCAGCAGCCAAGACGTACGGGACATTACTTCACCCCTCCACTTT; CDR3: CASSQDVRDITSPLHF
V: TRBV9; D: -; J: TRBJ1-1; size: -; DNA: TGTGCCAGCAGCGAACAGGGAGGGGGGTGGACTGAAGCTTTCTTT; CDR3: CASSEQGGGWTEAFF
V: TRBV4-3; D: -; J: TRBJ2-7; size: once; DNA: TGCGCCAGCAGCCGGGAGCAGGGGACCTACGAGCAGTACTTC; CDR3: CASSREQGTYEQYF
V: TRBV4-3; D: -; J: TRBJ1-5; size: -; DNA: TGCGCCAGCAGCCAAGGATACGCAGGGGTTCAGCCCCAGCATTTT; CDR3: CASSQGYAGVQPQHF
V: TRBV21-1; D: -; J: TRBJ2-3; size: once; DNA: TGTGCCAGCAGCTCTACTCCCCCCAGGGGGCACACAGATACGCAGTATTTT; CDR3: CASSSTPPRGHTDTQYF
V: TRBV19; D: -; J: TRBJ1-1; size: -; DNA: TGTGCCAGTAGAAACGGAAAACAGGGCTGGGCTGAAGCTTTCTTT; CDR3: CASRNGKQGWAEAFF
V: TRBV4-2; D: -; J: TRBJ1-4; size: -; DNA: TGTGCCAGCAGCCAAGATGCCGGCAGGGGCGAAAAACTGTTTTTT; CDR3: CASSQDAGRGEKLFF
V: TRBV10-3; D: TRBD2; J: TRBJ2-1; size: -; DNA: TGTGCCATCAGTGGGGCTCGAGCGGGGGACAATGAGCAGTTCTTC; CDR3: CAISGARAGDNEQFF
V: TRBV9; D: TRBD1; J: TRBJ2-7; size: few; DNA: TGTGCCAGCAGCGCCCAGGACAGGGACTACGAGCAGTACTTC; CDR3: CASSAQDRDYEQYF
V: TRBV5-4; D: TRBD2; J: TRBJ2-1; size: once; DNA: TGTGCCAGCAGCTCGCGGGAGGGAAACTACAATGAGCAGTTCTTC; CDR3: CASSSREGNYNEQFF
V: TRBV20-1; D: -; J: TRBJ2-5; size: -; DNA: TGCAGTGCGAGTGAGCAAGAGACCCAGTACTTC; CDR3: CSASEQETQYF
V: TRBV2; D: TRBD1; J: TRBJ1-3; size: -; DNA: TGTGCCAGCAGAGCCGGGACAGGGGGGCTTAACACCATATATTTT; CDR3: CASRAGTGGLNTIYF
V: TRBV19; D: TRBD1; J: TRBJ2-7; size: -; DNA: TGTGCCAGTAGCCGGACAGGGAGCTACGAGCAGTACTTC; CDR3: CASSRTGSYEQYF
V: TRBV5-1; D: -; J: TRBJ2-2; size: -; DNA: TGCACCAGCAGCCCTGGAGTACATACAATATGGACCGGGGAGCTGTTTTTT; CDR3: CTSSPGVHTIWTGELFF
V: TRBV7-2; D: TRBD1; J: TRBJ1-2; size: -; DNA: TGTGCCAGCAGCTACAGGGGACAGGGCGTAGATGGCTACACCTTC; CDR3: CASSYRGQGVDGYTF
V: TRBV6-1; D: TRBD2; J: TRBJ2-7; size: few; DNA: TGTGCCAGCAGTCCCCTAGCGGGGGGCGGTGAGCAGTACTTC; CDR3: CASSPLAGGGEQYF
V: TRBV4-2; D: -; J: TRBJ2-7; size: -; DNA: TGTGCCAGCAGCCAAGAGGGAGCCTCCTACGAGCAGTACTTC; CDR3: CASSQEGASYEQYF
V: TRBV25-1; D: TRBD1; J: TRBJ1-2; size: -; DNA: TGTGCCAGCAGTATGGGACAGCTCTATGGCTACACCTTC; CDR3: CASSMGQLYGYTF
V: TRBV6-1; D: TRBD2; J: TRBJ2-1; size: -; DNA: TGTGCCAGTCTAACGGGACTAGCGGTATACAATGAGCAGTTCTTC; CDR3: CASLTGLAVYNEQFF
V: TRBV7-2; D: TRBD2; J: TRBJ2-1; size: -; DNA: TGTGCCAGCAGCTTATCTCTCGGGGGGGGAACAGGTGAGCAGTTCTTC; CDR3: CASSLSLGGGTGEQFF